These T cell receptor beta chains were read from a single sample in a study of cytomegalovirus exposure and HLA in healthy donors. The protocol was immunoSEQ multiplex PCR, while the TCRdb copy is restricted to in-frame clones and leaves out a portion. The sample contains approximately 170,000 clones, about 76% of which appear only once. Sequenced input: PBMCs. Source of these receptors: a young woman in good health and CMV-seropositive. Both conserved end residues are part of each CDR3. Each record gives: clone size, CDR3 length, V gene, J gene, CDR3 protein. Size is omitted from some rows. Given values are once, few, many or a class for expanded clones.

once	15	TRBV18	TRBJ2-6	CASSPDFSGANVLTF
NA	14	TRBV6-5	TRBJ1-1	CASRGQGGYAEAFF
NA	11	TRBV10-3	TRBJ2-7	CAISELYEQYF
NA	12	TRBV5-1	TRBJ1-2	CASSGSNYGYTF
few	19	TRBV5-4	TRBJ1-3	CASSFSGTGGNHAGNTIYF
NA	13	TRBV27	TRBJ1-4	CAAGGGYNEKLFF
NA	11	TRBV20-1	TRBJ2-1	CSARKQGEQFF
NA	16	TRBV6-6	TRBJ1-3	CASSPGQGAAGNTIYF
NA	15	TRBV9	TRBJ1-2	CASSVDLRGANGYTF
NA	18	TRBV14	TRBJ1-6	CASRPGPRGPSIYSPLHF
NA	15	TRBV29-1	TRBJ1-2	CSVEVGQAAGYGYTF
NA	15	TRBV9	TRBJ2-3	CASSARTGATDTQYF
NA	13	TRBV11-1	TRBJ1-4	CASSLSENEKLFF
NA	13	TRBV6-5	TRBJ2-7	CASRRSASYEQYF
NA	15	TRBV5-8	TRBJ2-7	CASSLAGTGTYEQYF
NA	13	TRBV7-8	TRBJ1-1	CASSLIPDTEAFF
NA	15	TRBV5-8	TRBJ2-1	CASSSGTGIYNEQFF
NA	15	TRBV18	TRBJ2-7	CASSPSRGFSYEQYF
NA	12	TRBV5-6	TRBJ2-2	CASSPYTGELFF
NA	16	TRBV5-1	TRBJ1-3	CASSSAVQDRGNTIYF
once	14	TRBV28	TRBJ2-5	CASSLDRGLETQYF
NA	15	TRBV7-6	TRBJ1-3	CASSLVGETGNTIYF
once	15	TRBV13	TRBJ1-1	CASSSIREGNTEAFF
few	13	TRBV19	TRBJ2-7	CASSIGRSYEQYF
few	15	TRBV4-1	TRBJ1-3	CASSQMTGSGNTIYF
few	16	TRBV18	TRBJ1-3	CASSPPSRTGVNTIYF
NA	14	TRBV5-4	TRBJ2-5	CASSAGQGQETQYF
NA	11	TRBV20-1	TRBJ2-7	CSVGSSYEQYF
NA	15	TRBV5-1	TRBJ1-2	CASSLSTGERYGYTF
NA	19	TRBV5-1	TRBJ1-4	CASSLPGHPDGATNEKLFF
NA	18	TRBV5-6	TRBJ1-1	CASSFGTGGGEGVGKAFF
NA	15	TRBV27	TRBJ1-6	CASSSGQGSNSPLHF
NA	16	TRBV14	TRBJ2-3	CASSQPGQSRTDTQYF
few	13	TRBV6-5	TRBJ2-7	CASSSGGSYEQYF
NA	13	TRBV18	TRBJ1-6	CASSPNGENTLHF
NA	14	TRBV6-5	TRBJ1-2	CASSPPWARYGYTF
NA	14	TRBV7-9	TRBJ2-7	CASSSGVLPYEQYF
once	13	TRBV6-1	TRBJ1-1	CASTVGSNTEAFF
NA	16	TRBV30	TRBJ2-3	CAWTSGGGLSTDTQYF
once	20	TRBV19	TRBJ2-3	CASSISRRLAGGSSTDTQYF
NA	15	TRBV19	TRBJ1-5	CASSIDLGGDQPQHF
NA	13	TRBV30	TRBJ1-5	CAWSVRVGQPQHF
NA	12	TRBV7-9	TRBJ1-1	CASSLVPTEAFF
NA	14	TRBV5-1	TRBJ2-3	CASSPRASPDTQYF
few	19	TRBV18	TRBJ1-5	CASSPTGQGGVGPNQPQHF
NA	13	TRBV18	TRBJ1-1	CASSPGQDAEAFF
once	13	TRBV27	TRBJ2-1	CASSPVDRVEQFF
NA	14	TRBV27	TRBJ1-1	CASSSRGALAEAFF
few	18	TRBV2	TRBJ2-1	CASRGTSGGPRRHNEQFF
NA	15	TRBV28	TRBJ2-2	CASSVQGARTGELFF
NA	11	TRBV6-1	TRBJ2-7	CASSDGYEQYF